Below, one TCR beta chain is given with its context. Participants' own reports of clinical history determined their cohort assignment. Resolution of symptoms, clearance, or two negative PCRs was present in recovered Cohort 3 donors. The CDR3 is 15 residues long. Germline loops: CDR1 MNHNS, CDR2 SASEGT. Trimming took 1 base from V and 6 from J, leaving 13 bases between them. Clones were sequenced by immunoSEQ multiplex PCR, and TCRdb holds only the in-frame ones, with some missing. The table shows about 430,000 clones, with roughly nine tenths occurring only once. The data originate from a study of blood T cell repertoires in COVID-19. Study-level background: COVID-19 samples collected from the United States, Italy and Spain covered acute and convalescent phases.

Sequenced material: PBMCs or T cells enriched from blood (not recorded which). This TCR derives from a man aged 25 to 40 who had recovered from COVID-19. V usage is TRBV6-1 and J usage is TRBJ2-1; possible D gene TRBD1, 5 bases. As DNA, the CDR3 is TGTGCCAGCAGTGAAGGATTCGACAGCTTCAATGAGCAGTTCTTC. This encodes CASSEGFDSFNEQFF.